This TCR beta chain was profiled in a study of blood T cells in healthy people across ages. The study's findings and limits: While age rose, TCR beta diversity per million T cells dropped in a roughly linear way. More naive CD4+ cells and higher diversity marked long-lived donors relative to aged donors.

This clonotype was detected many times. Its antigen is as yet unknown. Primers used in a second PCR of about 6 to 11 cycles were a sample-barcoded 5' primer and a J-beta primer mix. One entry per CDR3 protein results from TCRdb running MiXCR on the 5' RACE reads. The sample includes more than 1,000,000 distinct CDR3 sequences, 20% to 25% of them seen just once. A further study also used this sample, focusing on T cells of mothers and their children.

The sequence was obtained from a girl aged 2-10 years in good health. Material for sequencing was blood.

The chain's CDR3 is CSATKNTEAFF. The CDR3 DNA is TGCAGTGCTACCAAAAACACTGAAGCTTTCTTT. The chain is built from TRBV20-1 and TRBJ1-1; D call uncertain. CDR1 and CDR2 (germline): DFQATT, SNEGSKA (reference sequence). The CDR3 sequence is 11 residues long. V lost 4 bases and J 2 bases, leaving 5 bases between the germline ends.